The 3 T cell receptor beta chains listed next were all sequenced from one sample in a study of shared clonotypes between healthy human individuals. Clones were read by immunoSEQ multiplex PCR, and TCRdb kept only the in-frame ones, dropping some. The sample has approximately 2.5 million clones; around 94% are singletons. The sequenced material came from naive CD4+ T cells sorted from blood. As to subset: CD45RA+ positively selected. The receptors originated from a man aged 18 to 29 in good health.

The chain has TRBV10-3 and TRBJ2-5; D unclear. Germline V gives CDR1 ENHRY, CDR2 SYGVKD. The CDR3 is made up of 13 amino acids. V lost 0 bases, J lost 5 bases, and 7 bases lay in between. The CDR3 DNA reads TGTGCCATCAGTGAGTCGACGTCTGAGACCCAGTACTTC. This translates into CAISESTSETQYF.

The chain joins TRBV9 to TRBJ2-2, with 7 bases aligning to TRBD1. CDR1 and CDR2 from the germline V gene are SGDLS and YYNGEE. Germline trimming cut 3 bases from V and 3 bases from J; bases unmatched to any gene: 2. The CDR3 covers 14 residues. The DNA for the CDR3 is TGTGCCAGCAGCGCCACAGGGGACACCGGGGAGCTGTTTTTT. Its protein is CASSATGDTGELFF.

The CDR3 sequence is CASSLTGLAYEQYF. CDR3 bases: TGTGCCAGCAGCTTGACGGGACTAGCGTACGAGCAGTACTTC. The chain joins TRBV5-6 to TRBJ2-7, with TRBD2 matching 10 bases. V lost 1 base to trimming and J lost 4 bases; unmatched junction nucleotides: 2. Germline CDR1 SGHDT, CDR2 YYEEEE. This CDR3 has 14 residues.